The 14 T cell receptor beta chains given below trace back to one sample, sequenced in a study of cytomegalovirus exposure and HLA in healthy donors. Researchers ran the PCR with 60 Vbeta and 13 Jbeta primers. The table came from immunoSEQ multiplex PCR; TCRdb's copy has only in-frame clones and leaves some out. Here the sample spans over 110,000 clones, under 90% being singletons. The sequenced sample was PBMCs. These receptors were obtained from a male donor in good health and CMV-seronegative.

The genes are TRBV6-5 and TRBJ2-7; D is perhaps TRBD1 (6 bases). Per the germline V gene, CDR1 is MNHEY and CDR2 is SVGAGI. This CDR3 comprises 14 residues. V lost 2 bases, J lost 2 bases, and 10 bases lay in between. CDR3 bases: TGTGCCAGCAGTTACCTTCAGGGGCCCTACGAGCAGTACTTC. Amino acid sequence: CASSYLQGPYEQYF.

The genes are TRBV15 and TRBJ1-4; D not certain. Germline CDR1 LNHNV, CDR2 YYDKDF (reference sequence). This CDR3 is built from 15 residues. Between the trimmed V and J ends, which lost 3 bases and 1 base, there was a span of 9 bases. CDR3 DNA sequence: TGTGCCACCAGCAGCGAGCAGCGAACTAATGAAAAACTGTTTTTT. Translation: CATSSEQRTNEKLFF.

The J gene is TRBJ2-1, the V gene TRBV5-1; weak D call: TRBD2 (6 bases). From germline, CDR1 is SGHRS and CDR2 YFSETQ. Trimming pared 4 bases from V and 3 bases from J, leaving 14 bases between. The length of the CDR3 is 15 residues. CDR3 DNA: TGCGCCAGCAGCCCCGGTGTAGCGGACTACAATGAGCAGTTCTTC. It encodes CASSPGVADYNEQFF.

This clone was recorded a few times. The chain uses TRBV19 and TRBJ2-3; the match to TRBD2 covers 9 bases. V was pared by 1 base and J by 0 bases, with 5 bases of the junction left unmatched. Per the germline V gene, CDR1 is LNHDA and CDR2 is SQIVND (reference sequence). The CDR3 totals 17 residues. The CDR3 region is CASSIGLTSGSTDTQYF. The CDR3 DNA follows: TGTGCCAGTAGTATAGGCTTGACTAGCGGTAGCACAGATACGCAGTATTTT.

This clone was observed a single time. The chain carries TRBV28 and TRBJ1-5; tentative D call: TRBD1 (5 bases). Between the trimmed V and J ends, which lost 3 bases and 5 bases, there was a span of 14 bases. CDR1 and CDR2 (germline): MDHEN, SYDVKM. This CDR3 is built from 15 residues. CDR3 sequence (DNA): TGTGCCAGCAGTTTTAGGGGAAGAGATGATCAGCCCCAGCATTTT. Residues: CASSFRGRDDQPQHF. Full variable domain (rest looked up from reference TRBV28 and TRBJ1-5): DVKVTQSSRYLVKRTGEKVFLECVQDMDHENMFWYRQDPGLGLRLIYFSYDVKMKEKGDIPEGYSVSREKKERFSLILESASTNQTSMYLCASSFRGRDDQPQHFGDGTRLSIL.

In this sample, this clone turned up a few times. This chain uses TRBV7-2 with TRBJ2-7; D might be TRBD1 (7 bases). CDR3 size: 14 residues. V gave up 5 bases and J gave up 2 bases, with 13 bases separating them. The V gene's germline CDR1 is SGHTA and CDR2 FQGNSA. This CDR3 is CASSPQGGPYEQYF. CDR3 bases: TGTGCCAGCAGCCCCCAGGGGGGACCCTACGAGCAGTACTTC. The variable domain in full, with the rest retrieved from reference TRBV7-2 and TRBJ2-7, is GAGVSQSPSNKVTEKGKDVELRCDPISGHTALYWYRQSLGQGLEFLIYFQGNSAPDKSGLPSDRFSAERTGGSVSTLTIQRTQQEDSAVYLCASSPQGGPYEQYFGPGTRLTVT.

The V gene is TRBV28, the J gene TRBJ2-7; D unresolved. Germline CDR1 is MDHEN and CDR2 is SYDVKM. This CDR3 is built from 11 residues. Trimming stripped 5 bases from V and 6 bases from J, with 8 bases between. This CDR3 is CASSLVGEQYF. CDR3 nucleotide sequence: TGTGCCAGCAGTCTCGTCGGCGAGCAGTACTTC.

V gene TRBV7-2 combines with J gene TRBJ1-3; D unclear. This CDR3 contains 14 residues. Trimming removed 2 bases at V and 0 bases at J, with 5 bases between. Germline V lookup: CDR1 SGHTA, CDR2 FQGNSA. For the CDR3, the DNA is TGTGCCAGCAGCTTATTTCGCTCTGGAAACACCATATATTTT. It specifies CASSLFRSGNTIYF.

This clone came up once. The rearrangement uses TRBV2 and TRBJ2-1, with 11 nucleotides matching TRBD2. CDR1 is SNHLY and CDR2 is FYNNEI in the germline V gene. With 6 bases clipped from V and 6 bases from J, the junction kept 7 bases outside the gene matches. This CDR3 region has 15 residues. CDR3 bases: TGTGCCAGCAGACCGGGACTAGCGGAACTCAATGAGCAGTTCTTC. This sequence encodes CASRPGLAELNEQFF.

The chain's CDR3 is CASSHRDSSRELFF. The CDR3 DNA reads TGTGCCAGCAGCCACCGGGACAGCTCCCGGGAGCTGTTTTTT. The chain employs TRBV11-1 and TRBJ2-2, with 7 bases aligning to TRBD1. CDR1 and CDR2 (germline): SGHAT, FQDESV (reference sequence). The junction had 9 bases not matched to a gene; V was cut back by 5 bases and J by 9 bases. This CDR3 contains 14 residues.

The rearrangement uses TRBV14 and TRBJ2-3, with 7 bases fitting TRBD2. CDR1 SGHDN and CDR2 FVKESK come from the germline V gene. The length of the CDR3 is 16 residues. The V and J ends lost 10 bases and 5 bases, in that order; junction bases with no gene match: 18. The CDR3 nucleotides are TGTGCCACCCGGGGGTCTCGGAGGGAGGGGTTAGATACGCAGTATTTT. Translation gives CATRGSRREGLDTQYF. Looking up the rest from reference TRBV14 and TRBJ2-3 gives the full variable domain: EAGVTQFPSHSVIEKGQTVTLRCDPISGHDNLYWYRRVMGKEIKFLLHFVKESKQDESGMPNNRFLAERTGGTYSTLKVQPAELEDSGVYFCATRGSRREGLDTQYFGPGTRLTVL.

The V call is TRBV2, the J call TRBJ1-5; D may be TRBD1 (6 bases). CDR3 length equals 14 residues. V lost 3 bases, J lost 6 bases, and 12 bases lay in between. From germline, CDR1 is SNHLY and CDR2 FYNNEI. The CDR3 region has the DNA TGTGCCAGCAGTGAGTGGGGGCGAGGTCAGCCCCAGCATTTT. Translated, it gives CASSEWGRGQPQHF.

In DNA, the CDR3 is TGTGCCAGCAGCCCAGGGACAGGGCGGCCTGGGGCCAACGTCCTGACTTTC. It encodes CASSPGTGRPGANVLTF. The chain uses TRBV7-8 and TRBJ2-6, with 9 bases fitting TRBD1. The CDR3 sequence is 17 residues long. CDR1 SGHVS and CDR2 FQNEAQ come from the germline V gene. Trimming cost V 5 bases and J 2 bases; bases outside gene matches: 7.

This rearrangement joins TRBV27 to TRBJ2-5; 7 bases are shared with TRBD2. The end of the DNA fits TRBJ2-7 better, so the J call may be wrong. The CDR3 extends over 12 amino acids. Germline V gives CDR1 MNHEY, CDR2 SMNVEV (reference sequence). In nucleotides, the CDR3 is TGTGCCACAGTAGGGGAGGGTCACGAGCAGTACTTC. It is translated as CATVGEGHEQYF.